Listed below are T cell receptor beta chains from one sample, sequenced in a study of Ad26.COV2.S vaccination and SARS-CoV-2 variants. Data came from immunoSEQ multiplex PCR; TCRdb stores just in-frame clones and leaves some out. The table has just over 350,000 clones, about 85% seen once. This specimen was peripheral blood, taken in a trial of Ad26.COV2.S vaccine versus placebo. The receptors here all came from a person aged 18 to 59 who received the Ad26.COV2.S COVID-19 vaccine or a placebo. The CDR3 runs from the conserved cysteine through the conserved F or W. The D gene is left open where the match is weak. Size is omitted from some rows. Given values are once, few, many or a class for expanded clones.

clone size | J gene | D gene | V gene | CDR3 DNA | CDR3 protein
NA | TRBJ1-2 | NA | TRBV30 | TGTGCCTCCACCCAAAAATATGGCTACACCTTC | CASTQKYGYTF
NA | TRBJ2-1 | TRBD2 | TRBV11-3 | TGTGCCAGCAGCACGGGACTAGCGGGGGGGTACAATGAGCAGTTCTTC | CASSTGLAGGYNEQFF
NA | TRBJ2-4 | NA | TRBV29-1 | TGCAGCGTTCTTCCCCACGGTGGACTGGGAAACATTCAGTACTTC | CSVLPHGGLGNIQYF
few | TRBJ2-7 | NA | TRBV5-1 | TGCGCCAGCAGCTTGGGATCCCTGGATGGTACCTACGAGCAGTACTTC | CASSLGSLDGTYEQYF
NA | TRBJ2-5 | TRBD2 | TRBV2 | TGTGCCAGCAGTGAGCGGGGGGGCCTCCGTGCTGAGACCCAGTACTTC | CASSERGGLRAETQYF
NA | TRBJ1-2 | NA | TRBV7-2 | TGTGCCAGCAGTTTACAGACCGGGACTTTAAAGGGCTACACCTTC | CASSLQTGTLKGYTF
NA | TRBJ2-7 | NA | TRBV5-1 | TGCGCCAGCAGCTTGGTGGGCAGGACCTCCTACGAGCAGTACTTC | CASSLVGRTSYEQYF
NA | TRBJ2-5 | NA | TRBV9 | TGTGCCAGCAGCTCTAACAGGGGGGGGCCAGAGACCCAGTACTTC | CASSSNRGGPETQYF
NA | TRBJ2-5 | NA | TRBV28 | TGTGCCAGCAGTTTGTGGGCAGACCAAGAGACCCAGTACTTC | CASSLWADQETQYF
NA | TRBJ2-7 | NA | TRBV10-3 | TGTGCCATCAGTGATCATTGGTACTACGAGCAGTACTTC | CAISDHWYYEQYF
few | TRBJ2-5 | TRBD1 | TRBV5-5 | TGTGCCAGCAGCTCGAATACAGGGGCCGGAGAGACCCAGTACTTC | CASSSNTGAGETQYF
few | TRBJ2-1 | NA | TRBV11-3 | TGTGCCAGCAGTCCTGGGGGGGGCCAGAATGAGCAGTTCTTC | CASSPGGGQNEQFF
NA | TRBJ1-5 | NA | TRBV27 | TGTGCCAGCAGTTCCCGGGGAGACAATCAGCCCCAGCATTTT | CASSSRGDNQPQHF
NA | TRBJ2-5 | NA | TRBV4-1 | TGCGCCAGCAGCCAAGATGTTTCAGGGACGAAGACCCAGTACTTC | CASSQDVSGTKTQYF
NA | TRBJ2-5 | NA | TRBV3-1/TRBV3-2 | TGTGCCAGCAGCCATCCTAGCGCCGTCCAAGAGACCCAGTACTTC | CASSHPSAVQETQYF
NA | TRBJ2-4 | NA | TRBV6-2/TRBV6-3 | TGTGCCAGCAGTAGGGGACCCATTCAGTACTTC | CASSRGPIQYF
NA | TRBJ2-7 | NA | TRBV7-2 | TGTGCCAGCAGCTTAGTGTATTGGGAGCGCTACGAGCAGTACTTC | CASSLVYWERYEQYF
NA | TRBJ2-7 | NA | TRBV15 | TGTGCCACCAGCCCCAATCGGGGGGCGGGGGACTACGAGCAGTACTTC | CATSPNRGAGDYEQYF
NA | TRBJ2-2 | TRBD1 | TRBV4-3 | TGCGCCAGCAGCGGAGACAGGGGGCCAGAGAGAACCGGGGAGCTGTTTTTT | CASSGDRGPERTGELFF
NA | TRBJ1-3 | TRBD1 | TRBV28 | TGTGCCAGCAGTTTTAGGTGGGGCAGGGGGCAAGGTGGAAACACCATATATTTT | CASSFRWGRGQGGNTIYF
NA | TRBJ2-3 | TRBD1 | TRBV6-2/TRBV6-3 | TGTGCCAGCAGTTACGGCGCACAGGGGCTCACAGATACGCAGTATTTT | CASSYGAQGLTDTQYF
few | TRBJ2-1 | NA | TRBV2 | TGTGCCAGCAGAGGAGGTTTCTCCTACAATGAGCAGTTCTTC | CASRGGFSYNEQFF